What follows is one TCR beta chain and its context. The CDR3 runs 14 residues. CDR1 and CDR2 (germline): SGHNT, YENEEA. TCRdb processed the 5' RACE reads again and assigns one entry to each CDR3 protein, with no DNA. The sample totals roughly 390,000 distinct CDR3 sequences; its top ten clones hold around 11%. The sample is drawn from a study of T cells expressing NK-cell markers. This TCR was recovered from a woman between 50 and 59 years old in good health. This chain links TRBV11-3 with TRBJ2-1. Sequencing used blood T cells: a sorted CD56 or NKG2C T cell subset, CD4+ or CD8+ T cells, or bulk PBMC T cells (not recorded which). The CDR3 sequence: CASSLDTSTYEQFF.